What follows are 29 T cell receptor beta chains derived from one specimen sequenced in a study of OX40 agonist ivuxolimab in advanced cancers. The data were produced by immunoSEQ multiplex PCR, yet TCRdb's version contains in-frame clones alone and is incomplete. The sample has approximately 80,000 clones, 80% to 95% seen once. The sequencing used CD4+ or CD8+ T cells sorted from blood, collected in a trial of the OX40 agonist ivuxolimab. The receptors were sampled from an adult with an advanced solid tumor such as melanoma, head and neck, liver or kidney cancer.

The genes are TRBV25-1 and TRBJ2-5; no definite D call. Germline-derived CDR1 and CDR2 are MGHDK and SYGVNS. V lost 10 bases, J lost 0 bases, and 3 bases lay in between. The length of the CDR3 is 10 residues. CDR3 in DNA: TGTGCCACCTACCAAGAGACCCAGTACTTC. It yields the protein CATYQETQYF.

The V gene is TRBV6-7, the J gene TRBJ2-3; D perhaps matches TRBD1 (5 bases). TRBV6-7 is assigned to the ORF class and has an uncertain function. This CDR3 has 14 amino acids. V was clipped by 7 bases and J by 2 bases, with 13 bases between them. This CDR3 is CASIYQGNTDTQYF. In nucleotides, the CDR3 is TGTGCCAGCATTTATCAGGGTAACACAGATACGCAGTATTTT.

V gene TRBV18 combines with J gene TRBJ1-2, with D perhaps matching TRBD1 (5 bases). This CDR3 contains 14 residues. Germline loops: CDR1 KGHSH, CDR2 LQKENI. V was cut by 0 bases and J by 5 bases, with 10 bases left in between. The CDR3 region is CASSPPVQEYGYTF. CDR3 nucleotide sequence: TGTGCCAGCTCACCACCGGTACAGGAATATGGCTACACCTTC.

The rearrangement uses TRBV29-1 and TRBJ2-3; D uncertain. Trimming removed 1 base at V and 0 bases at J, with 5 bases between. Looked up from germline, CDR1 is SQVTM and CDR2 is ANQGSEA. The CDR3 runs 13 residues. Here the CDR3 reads CSVEVPSTDTQYF. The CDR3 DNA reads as TGCAGCGTTGAAGTCCCTAGCACAGATACGCAGTATTTT.

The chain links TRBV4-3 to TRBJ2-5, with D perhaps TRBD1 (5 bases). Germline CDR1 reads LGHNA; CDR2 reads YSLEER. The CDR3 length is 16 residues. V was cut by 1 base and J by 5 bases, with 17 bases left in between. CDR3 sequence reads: CASSQGTVGQGETQYF. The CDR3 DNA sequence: TGCGCCAGCAGCCAAGGAACGGTGGGGCAGGGTGAGACCCAGTACTTC.

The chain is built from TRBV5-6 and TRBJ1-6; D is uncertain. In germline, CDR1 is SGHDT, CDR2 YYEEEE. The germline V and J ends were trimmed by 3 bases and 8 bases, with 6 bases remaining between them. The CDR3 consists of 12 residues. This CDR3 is CASSSVDSPLHF. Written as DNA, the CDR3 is TGTGCCAGCAGCTCGGTTGATTCACCCCTCCACTTT.

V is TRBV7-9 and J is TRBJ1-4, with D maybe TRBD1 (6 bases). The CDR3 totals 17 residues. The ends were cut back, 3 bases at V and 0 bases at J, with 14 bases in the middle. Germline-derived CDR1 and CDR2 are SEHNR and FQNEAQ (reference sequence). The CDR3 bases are TGTGCCAGCAGCTTGGGGTGGCAGGGGACAACTAATGAAAAACTGTTTTTT. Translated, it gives CASSLGWQGTTNEKLFF.

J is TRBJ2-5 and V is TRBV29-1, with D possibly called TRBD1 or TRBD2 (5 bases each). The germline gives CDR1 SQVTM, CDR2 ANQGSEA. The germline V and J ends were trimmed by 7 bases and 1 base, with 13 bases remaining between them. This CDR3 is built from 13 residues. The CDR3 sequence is CSAGPYLQETQYF. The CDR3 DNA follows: TGCAGCGCGGGGCCATACCTCCAAGAGACCCAGTACTTC.

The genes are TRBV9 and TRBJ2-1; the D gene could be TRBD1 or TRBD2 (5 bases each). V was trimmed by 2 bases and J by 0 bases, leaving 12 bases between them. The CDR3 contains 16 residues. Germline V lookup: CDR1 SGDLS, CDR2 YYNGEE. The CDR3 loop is CASSVSGTISYNEQFF. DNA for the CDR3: TGTGCCAGCAGCGTTTCCGGGACCATCTCCTACAATGAGCAGTTCTTC. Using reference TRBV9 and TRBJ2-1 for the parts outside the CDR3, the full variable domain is DSGVTQTPKHLITATGQRVTLRCSPRSGDLSVYWYQQSLDQGLQFLIQYYNGEERAKGNILERFSAQQFPDLHSELNLSSLELGDSALYFCASSVSGTISYNEQFFGPGTRLTVL.

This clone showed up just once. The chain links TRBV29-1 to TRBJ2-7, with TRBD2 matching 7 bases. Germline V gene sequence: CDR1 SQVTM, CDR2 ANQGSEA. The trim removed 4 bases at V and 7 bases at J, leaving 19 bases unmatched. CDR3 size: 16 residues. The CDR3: CSVGVGLVGGGREQYF. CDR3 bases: TGCAGCGTTGGAGTTGGACTAGTGGGAGGAGGAAGGGAGCAGTACTTC.

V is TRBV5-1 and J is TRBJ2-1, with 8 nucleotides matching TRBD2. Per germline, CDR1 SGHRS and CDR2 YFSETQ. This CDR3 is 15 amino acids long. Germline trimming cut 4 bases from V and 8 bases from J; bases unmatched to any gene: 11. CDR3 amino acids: CASSPLAGGFDEQFF. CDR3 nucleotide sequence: TGCGCCAGCAGCCCCCTGGCGGGAGGTTTCGATGAGCAGTTCTTC.

As DNA, the CDR3 is TGTGCCAGCTCCCCAACGGGAGCGGGGGGGACAGATACGCAGTATTTT. It encodes CASSPTGAGGTDTQYF. This rearrangement joins TRBV18 to TRBJ2-3, with 10 nucleotides matching TRBD2. This CDR3 spans 16 amino acids. V dropped 6 bases and J dropped 3; count of bases not matched to a gene: 9. Germline assignment: CDR1 KGHSH and CDR2 LQKENI.

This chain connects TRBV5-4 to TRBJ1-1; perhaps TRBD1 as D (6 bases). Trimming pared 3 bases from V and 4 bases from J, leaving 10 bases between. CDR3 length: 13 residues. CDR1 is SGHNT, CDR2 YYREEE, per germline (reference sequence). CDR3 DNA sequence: TGTGCCAGCAGCTCACAGGGTGGCACTGAAGCTTTCTTT. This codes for CASSSQGGTEAFF.

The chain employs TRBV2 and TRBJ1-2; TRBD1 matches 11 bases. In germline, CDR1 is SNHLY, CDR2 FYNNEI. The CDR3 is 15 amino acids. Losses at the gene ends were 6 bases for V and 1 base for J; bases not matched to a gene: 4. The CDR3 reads CASRAGTGGNYGYTF. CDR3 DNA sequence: TGTGCCAGCAGGGCCGGGACAGGGGGTAACTATGGCTACACCTTC.

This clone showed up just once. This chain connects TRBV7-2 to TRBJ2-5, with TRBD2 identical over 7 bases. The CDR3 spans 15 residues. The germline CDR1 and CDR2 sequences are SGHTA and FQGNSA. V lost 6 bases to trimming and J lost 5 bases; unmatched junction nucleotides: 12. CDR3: CASRSRGLAAETQYF. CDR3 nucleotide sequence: TGTGCCAGCAGGTCTCGGGGCCTAGCGGCGGAGACCCAGTACTTC.

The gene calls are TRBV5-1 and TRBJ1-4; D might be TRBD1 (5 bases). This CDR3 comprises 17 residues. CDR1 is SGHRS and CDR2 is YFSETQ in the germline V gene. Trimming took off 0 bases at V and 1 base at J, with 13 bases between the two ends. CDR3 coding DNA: TGCGCCAGCAGCTTGGGGACGGGGCAGGGAACTAATGAAAAACTGTTTTTT. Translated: CASSLGTGQGTNEKLFF.

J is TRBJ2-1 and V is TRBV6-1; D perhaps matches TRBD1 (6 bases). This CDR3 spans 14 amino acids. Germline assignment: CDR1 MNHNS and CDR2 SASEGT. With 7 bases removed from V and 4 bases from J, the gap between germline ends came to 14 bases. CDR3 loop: CASTRTVLYNEQFF. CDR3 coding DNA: TGTGCCAGCACTAGGACAGTCCTTTACAATGAGCAGTTCTTC.

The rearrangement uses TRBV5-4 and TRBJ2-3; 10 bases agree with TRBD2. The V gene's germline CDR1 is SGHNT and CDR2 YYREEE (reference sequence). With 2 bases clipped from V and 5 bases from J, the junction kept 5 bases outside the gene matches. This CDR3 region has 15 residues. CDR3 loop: CASSLVSGGLDTQYF. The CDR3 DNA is TGTGCCAGCAGCTTAGTTAGCGGGGGGTTAGATACGCAGTATTTT.

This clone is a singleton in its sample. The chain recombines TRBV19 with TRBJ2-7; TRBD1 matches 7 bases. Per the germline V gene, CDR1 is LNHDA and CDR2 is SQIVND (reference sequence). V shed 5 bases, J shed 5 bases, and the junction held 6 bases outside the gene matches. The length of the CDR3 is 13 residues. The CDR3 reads CASSRGGQNEQYF. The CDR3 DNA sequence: TGTGCCAGTAGTCGAGGGGGCCAGAACGAGCAGTACTTC.

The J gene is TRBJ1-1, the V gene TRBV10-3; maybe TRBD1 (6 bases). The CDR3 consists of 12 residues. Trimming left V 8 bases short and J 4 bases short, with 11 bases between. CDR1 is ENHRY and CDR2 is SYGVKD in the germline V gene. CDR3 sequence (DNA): TGTGCCATCGGGGGGGGCATCACTGAAGCTTTCTTT. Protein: CAIGGGITEAFF.

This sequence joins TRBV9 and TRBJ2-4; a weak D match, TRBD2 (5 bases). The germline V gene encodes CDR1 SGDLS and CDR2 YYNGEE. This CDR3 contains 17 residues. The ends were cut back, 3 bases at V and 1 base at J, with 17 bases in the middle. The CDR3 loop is CASSADEGPQAKNIQYF. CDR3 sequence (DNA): TGTGCCAGCAGCGCGGATGAGGGCCCCCAGGCCAAAAACATTCAGTACTTC.

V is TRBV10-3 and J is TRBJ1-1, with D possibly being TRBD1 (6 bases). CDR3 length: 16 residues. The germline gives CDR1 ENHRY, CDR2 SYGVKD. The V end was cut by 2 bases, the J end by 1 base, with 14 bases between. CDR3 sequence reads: CAISETTGLANTEAFF. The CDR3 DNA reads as TGTGCCATCAGTGAGACAACAGGGCTAGCGAACACTGAAGCTTTCTTT.

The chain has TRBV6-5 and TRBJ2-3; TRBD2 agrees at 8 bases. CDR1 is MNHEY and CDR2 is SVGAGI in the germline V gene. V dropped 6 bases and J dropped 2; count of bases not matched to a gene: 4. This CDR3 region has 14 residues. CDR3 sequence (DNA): TGTGCCAGCAGGCTAGCGGGCTACACAGATACGCAGTATTTT. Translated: CASRLAGYTDTQYF.

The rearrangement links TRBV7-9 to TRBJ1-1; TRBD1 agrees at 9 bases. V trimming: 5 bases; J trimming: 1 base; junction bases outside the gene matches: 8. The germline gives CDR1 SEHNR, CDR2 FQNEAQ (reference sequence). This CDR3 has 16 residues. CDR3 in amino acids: CASSPGTGQGNTEAFF. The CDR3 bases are TGTGCCAGCAGCCCCGGGACGGGACAGGGGAACACTGAAGCTTTCTTT.

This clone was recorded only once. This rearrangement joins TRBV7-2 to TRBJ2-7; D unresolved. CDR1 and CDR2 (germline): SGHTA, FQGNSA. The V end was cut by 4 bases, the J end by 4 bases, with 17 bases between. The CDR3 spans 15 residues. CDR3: CASSSDGLGEYEQYF. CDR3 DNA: TGTGCCAGCAGCTCGGACGGGCTTGGGGAATACGAGCAGTACTTC. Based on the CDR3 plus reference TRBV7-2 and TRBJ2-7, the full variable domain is GAGVSQSPSNKVTEKGKDVELRCDPISGHTALYWYRQSLGQGLEFLIYFQGNSAPDKSGLPSDRFSAERTGGSVSTLTIQRTQQEDSAVYLCASSSDGLGEYEQYFGPGTRLTVT.

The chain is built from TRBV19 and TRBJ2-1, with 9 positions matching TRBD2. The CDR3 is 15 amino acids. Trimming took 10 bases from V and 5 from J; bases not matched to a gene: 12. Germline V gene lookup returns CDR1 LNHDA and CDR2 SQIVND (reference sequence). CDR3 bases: TGTGCCACTAGGGAGCGGGGGGTCGTAAACAATGAGCAGTTCTTC. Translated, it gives CATRERGVVNNEQFF. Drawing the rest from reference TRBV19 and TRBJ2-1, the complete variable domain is DGGITQSPKYLFRKEGQNVTLSCEQNLNHDAMYWYRQDPGQGLRLIYYSQIVNDFQKGDIAEGYSVSREKKESFPLTVTSAQKNPTAFYLCATRERGVVNNEQFFGPGTRLTVL.

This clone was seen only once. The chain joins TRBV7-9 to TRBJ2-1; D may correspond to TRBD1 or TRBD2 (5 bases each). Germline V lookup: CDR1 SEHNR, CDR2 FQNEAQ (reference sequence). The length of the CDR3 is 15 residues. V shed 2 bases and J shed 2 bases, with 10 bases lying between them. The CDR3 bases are TGTGCCAGCAGCTTAATCCAGGGACCCTACAATGAGCAGTTCTTC. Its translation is CASSLIQGPYNEQFF.

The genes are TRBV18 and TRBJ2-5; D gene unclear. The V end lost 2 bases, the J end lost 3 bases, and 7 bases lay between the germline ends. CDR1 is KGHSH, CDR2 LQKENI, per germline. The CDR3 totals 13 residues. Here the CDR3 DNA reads TGTGCCAGCTCACCATTTTTGGAAGAGACCCAGTACTTC. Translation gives CASSPFLEETQYF.

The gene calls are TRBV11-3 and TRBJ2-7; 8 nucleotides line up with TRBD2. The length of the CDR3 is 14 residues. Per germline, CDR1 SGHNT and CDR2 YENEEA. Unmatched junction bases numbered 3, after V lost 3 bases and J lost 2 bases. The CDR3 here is CASSLREDAYEQYF. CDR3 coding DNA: TGTGCCAGCAGCTTGCGGGAGGACGCCTACGAGCAGTACTTC.